This entry is about one T cell receptor (beta chain). Sequenced by immunoSEQ multiplex PCR; TCRdb stores in-frame clones only, minus some. This table holds about 28,000 clones, 75% to 90% found once. Germline V gives CDR1 SNHLY, CDR2 FYNNEI. Trimming cost V 8 bases and J 7 bases, with 17 bases left between them. CDR3 length: 13 residues. The data originate from a study of T cell changes during pregnancy in multiple sclerosis. Sequenced here: CD4+ T cells from peripheral blood mononuclear cells, sampled in the second trimester of pregnancy. This TCR was recovered from a female donor with multiple sclerosis, enrolled in a pregnancy study. The chain is built from TRBV2 and TRBJ2-5; D may be TRBD2 (6 bases). CDR3 in amino acids: CASRPGEYGTQYF. The CDR3 coding sequence is TGTGCCAGCCGGCCGGGGGAATACGGGACCCAGTACTTC.